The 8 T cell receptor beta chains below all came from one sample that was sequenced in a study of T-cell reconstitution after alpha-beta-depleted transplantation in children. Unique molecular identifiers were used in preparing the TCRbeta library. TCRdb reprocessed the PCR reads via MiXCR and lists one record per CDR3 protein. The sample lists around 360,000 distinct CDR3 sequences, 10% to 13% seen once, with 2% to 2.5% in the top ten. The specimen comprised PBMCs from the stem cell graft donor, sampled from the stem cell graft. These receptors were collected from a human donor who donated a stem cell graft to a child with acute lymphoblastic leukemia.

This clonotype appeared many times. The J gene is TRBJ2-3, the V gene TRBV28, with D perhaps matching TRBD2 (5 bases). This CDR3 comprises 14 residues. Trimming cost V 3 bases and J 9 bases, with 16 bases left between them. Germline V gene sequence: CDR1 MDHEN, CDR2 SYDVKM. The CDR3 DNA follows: TGTGCCAGCAGTTTTATGGTGCTAGCCGGGACGCAGTATTTT. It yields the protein CASSFMVLAGTQYF.

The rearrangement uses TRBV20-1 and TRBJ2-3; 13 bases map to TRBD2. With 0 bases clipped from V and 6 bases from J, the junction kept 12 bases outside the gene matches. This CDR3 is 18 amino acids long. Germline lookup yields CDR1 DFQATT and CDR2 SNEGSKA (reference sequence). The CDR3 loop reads CSARDPYPMTSGRDTQYF. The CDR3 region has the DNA TGCAGTGCTAGAGATCCTTACCCTATGACTAGCGGGAGGGATACGCAGTATTTT.

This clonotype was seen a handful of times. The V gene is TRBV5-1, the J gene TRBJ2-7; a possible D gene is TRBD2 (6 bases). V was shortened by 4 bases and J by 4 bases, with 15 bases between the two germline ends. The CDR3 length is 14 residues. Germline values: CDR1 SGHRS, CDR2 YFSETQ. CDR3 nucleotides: TGCGCCAGCAGCCCCGGCGGGACTCCTTACGAGCAGTACTTC. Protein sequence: CASSPGGTPYEQYF.

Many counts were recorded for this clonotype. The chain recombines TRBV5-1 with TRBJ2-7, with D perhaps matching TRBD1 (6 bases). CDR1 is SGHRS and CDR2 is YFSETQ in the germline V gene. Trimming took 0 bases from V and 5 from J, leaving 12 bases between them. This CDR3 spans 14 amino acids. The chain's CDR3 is CASSLEQGGNEQYF. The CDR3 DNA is TGCGCCAGCAGCTTGGAACAGGGTGGCAACGAGCAGTACTTC. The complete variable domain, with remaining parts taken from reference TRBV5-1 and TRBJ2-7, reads KAGVTQTPRYLIKTRGQQVTLSCSPISGHRSVSWYQQTPGQGLQFLFEYFSETQRNKGNFPGRFSGRQFSNSRSEMNVSTLELGDSALYLCASSLEQGGNEQYFGPGTRLTVT.

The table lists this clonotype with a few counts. The CDR3 nucleotides are TGTGCCAGCAGCTTAAATCCAGGGGACTATGGCTACACCTTC. This encodes CASSLNPGDYGYTF. This chain joins TRBV7-3 and TRBJ1-2; D might be TRBD1 (6 bases). This CDR3 spans 14 amino acids. The germline V gene has CDR1 SGHTA and CDR2 FQGTGA. V lost 1 base and J lost 3, with 9 bases in between. Drawing the rest from reference TRBV7-3 and TRBJ1-2, the complete variable domain is GAGVSQTPSNKVTEKGKYVELRCDPISGHTALYWYRQSLGQGPEFLIYFQGTGAADDSGLPNDRFFAVRPEGSVSTLKIQRTERGDSAVYLCASSLNPGDYGYTFGSGTRLTVV.

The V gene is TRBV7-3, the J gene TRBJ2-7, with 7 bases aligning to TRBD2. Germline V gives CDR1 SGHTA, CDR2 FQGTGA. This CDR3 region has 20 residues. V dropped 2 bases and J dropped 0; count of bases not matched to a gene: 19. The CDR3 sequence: CASSLGVLRLAERSSYEQYF. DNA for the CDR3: TGTGCCAGCAGCTTAGGAGTTTTGCGTCTAGCGGAAAGAAGCTCCTACGAGCAGTACTTC.

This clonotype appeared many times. The CDR3 region has the DNA TGTGCCACCAGCAGATACAACACCGGGGAGCTGTTTTTT. This encodes CATSRYNTGELFF. J is TRBJ2-2 and V is TRBV15; D uncertain. V lost 2 bases to trimming and J lost 2 bases, with 3 bases between them. The CDR3 loop spans 13 amino acids. Germline V gene sequence: CDR1 LNHNV, CDR2 YYDKDF (reference sequence).

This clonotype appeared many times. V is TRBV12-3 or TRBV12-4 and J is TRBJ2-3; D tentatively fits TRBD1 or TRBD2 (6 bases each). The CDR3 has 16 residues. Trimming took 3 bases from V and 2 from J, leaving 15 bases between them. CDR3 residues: CASSLGASVNTDTQYF. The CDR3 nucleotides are TGTGCCAGCAGTTTGGGGGCTAGCGTAAACACAGATACGCAGTATTTT.